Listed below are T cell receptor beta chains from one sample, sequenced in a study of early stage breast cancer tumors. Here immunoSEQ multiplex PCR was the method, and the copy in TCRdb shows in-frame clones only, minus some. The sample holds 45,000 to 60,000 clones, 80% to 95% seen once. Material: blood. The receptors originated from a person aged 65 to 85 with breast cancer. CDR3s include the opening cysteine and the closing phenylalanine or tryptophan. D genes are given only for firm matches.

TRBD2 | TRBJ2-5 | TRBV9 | CASSPREGAIETQYF | TGTGCCAGCAGCCCGCGGGAGGGGGCAATAGAGACCCAGTACTTC
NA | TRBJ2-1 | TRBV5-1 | CASSLKIDNEQFF | TGCGCCAGCAGCTTGAAAATCGACAATGAGCAGTTCTTC
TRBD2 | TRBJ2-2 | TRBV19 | CASSASGTRNTGELFF | TGTGCCAGTAGTGCGAGCGGGACGAGGAACACCGGGGAGCTGTTTTTT
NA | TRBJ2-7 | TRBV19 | CASSIDAQGFYEQYF | TGTGCCAGTAGTATAGACGCACAGGGATTCTACGAGCAGTACTTC
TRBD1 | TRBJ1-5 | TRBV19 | CASTLTGEYQPQHF | TGTGCCAGTACCCTGACAGGGGAGTATCAGCCCCAGCATTTT
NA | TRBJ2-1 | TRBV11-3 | CASSQLPSPYNEQFF | TGTGCCAGCAGCCAACTACCTTCACCCTACAATGAGCAGTTCTTC
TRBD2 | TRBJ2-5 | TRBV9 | CASSRAGGLETQYF | TGTGCCAGCAGTAGAGCGGGGGGGCTCGAGACCCAGTACTTC
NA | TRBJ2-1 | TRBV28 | CASSLGIGGPSNEQFF | TGTGCCAGCAGTTTGGGGATAGGAGGACCCAGCAATGAGCAGTTCTTC
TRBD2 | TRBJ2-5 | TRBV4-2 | CASSQEASGGLKTQYF | TGTGCCAGCAGCCAAGAAGCCAGCGGGGGTCTTAAGACCCAGTACTTC
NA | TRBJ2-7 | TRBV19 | CASSMQVSYEQYF | TGTGCCAGTAGTATGCAGGTTTCCTACGAGCAGTACTTC
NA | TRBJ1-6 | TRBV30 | CAWSVRLGRENSPLHF | TGTGCCTGGAGTGTACGGCTAGGGAGGGAAAATTCACCCCTCCACTTT
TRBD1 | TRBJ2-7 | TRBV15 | CATSSETGAQVGEQYF | TGTGCCACCAGCAGCGAGACAGGGGCACAAGTTGGCGAGCAGTACTTC